Below, 32 T cell receptor beta chains from the same sample are listed, as sequenced in a study of T cells in Graves' hyperthyroidism and ophthalmopathy (dated by TCRdb to between 2018 and 2021). Receptor amplification or capture employed multiplex PCR. Sequencing was performed on an Illumina HiSeq 2000. The TCR beta CDR3 regions were amplified from the RNA transcripts. The TCR CDR3 was subjected to a first round of RT-PCR using the HTBI primer set and the Qiagen OneStep RT-PCR kit. TCRdb reran the public reads through fastp at Q25 and MiXCR, keeping productive beta chains. A single entry per CDR3 protein holds the most common genes and DNA from its merged rows. The sample yields around 250,000 distinct CDR3 sequences; about a sixth were counted once. The biggest ten clones account for around 28% of the sample. The sequencing input was blood. The receptor set was obtained from a woman aged 18 to 35 with Graves' ophthalmopathy.

This clonotype was observed a handful of times. This rearrangement joins TRBV28 to TRBJ1-3; D is uncertain. The CDR3 loop spans 15 amino acids. Trimming cost V 3 bases and J 6 bases, with 15 bases left between them. CDR1 MDHEN and CDR2 SYDVKM come from the germline V gene. The chain's CDR3 is CASSFSAGEANTIYF. The CDR3 bases are TGTGCCAGCAGTTTTAGCGCTGGGGAGGCAAACACCATATATTTT.

This clonotype was seen at least ten times. This chain links TRBV6-1 with TRBJ1-1; D call uncertain. The germline CDR1 and CDR2 sequences are MNHNS and SASEGT. This CDR3 has 13 amino acids. The V end lost 5 bases, the J end lost 6 bases, and 13 bases lay between the germline ends. The CDR3 nucleotides are TGTGCCAGCAGTCCGATCGAGAGGGCTGAAGCTTTCTTT. This sequence encodes CASSPIERAEAFF.

This clonotype was seen ten or more times. V and J are TRBV27 and TRBJ2-6; D remains ambiguous. The CDR3 length is 15 residues. Germline CDR1 reads MNHEY; CDR2 reads SMNVEV (reference sequence). V lost 2 bases and J 2 bases, leaving 7 bases between the germline ends. The CDR3 coding sequence is TGTGCCAGCAGTTTAGATCCTGCTGGGGCCAACGTCCTGACTTTC. The encoded protein is CASSLDPAGANVLTF.

The chain recombines TRBV11-2 with TRBJ1-3; D is unresolved. Germline V lookup: CDR1 SGHAT, CDR2 FQNNGV. Trimming left V 7 bases short and J 9 bases short, with 13 bases between. The CDR3 has 12 amino acids. Here the CDR3 DNA reads TGTGCCAGCACCAACGTCGGTGGCACCATATATTTT. Translation: CASTNVGGTIYF.

The table lists this clonotype with many counts. The chain carries TRBV28 and TRBJ2-3; D may be TRBD1 (5 bases). From germline, CDR1 is MDHEN and CDR2 SYDVKM. The CDR3 spans 14 residues. V was pared by 1 base and J by 1 base, with 6 bases between. CDR3 in DNA: TGTGCCAGCAGTTTATTACAGGGCACAGATACGCAGTATTTT. Residues: CASSLLQGTDTQYF.

The chain employs TRBV20-1 and TRBJ1-1; maybe TRBD1 (5 bases). Germline V gene lookup returns CDR1 DFQATT and CDR2 SNEGSKA (reference sequence). Between the trimmed V and J ends, which lost 3 bases and 0 bases, there was a span of 11 bases. This CDR3 spans 14 amino acids. The CDR3, as DNA: TGCAGTGCTAGGTATGAGGGGTTGAACACTGAAGCTTTCTTT. Encoded protein: CSARYEGLNTEAFF.

This clonotype was detected many times. This rearrangement joins TRBV7-9 to TRBJ1-1; 7 nucleotides align to TRBD1. Germline V gene data show CDR1 as SEHNR and CDR2 as FQNEAQ (reference sequence). This CDR3 region has 15 residues. Trimming took 4 bases from V and 7 from J; bases not matched to a gene: 12. The DNA for the CDR3 is TGTGCCAGCAGCTCGACAGGGTACCTGCCCAATGAAGCTTTCTTT. Translation: CASSSTGYLPNEAFF.

This clonotype was recorded many times. This chain links TRBV4-1 with TRBJ1-1; D is uncertain. Germline-derived CDR1 and CDR2 are MGHRA and YSYEKL. V was shortened by 0 bases and J by 0 bases, with 5 bases between the two germline ends. The CDR3 covers 14 residues. The CDR3 DNA sequence: TGCGCCAGCAGCCAAGATCCCCTGAACACTGAAGCTTTCTTT. This codes for CASSQDPLNTEAFF.

Turning to this clonotype: A much larger clone is a single base away; this may be a read error. The rearrangement uses TRBV20-1 and TRBJ2-1, with 8 bases fitting TRBD2. This CDR3 region has 14 residues. Germline assignment: CDR1 DFQATT and CDR2 SNEGSKA (reference sequence). Germline trimming cut 3 bases from V and 10 bases from J; bases unmatched to any gene: 11. This chain's CDR3 is CSARAATSADEQFF. CDR3 sequence (DNA): TGCAGTGCTAGGGCGGCGACTAGCGCCGACGAGCAGTTCTTC.

This clonotype appeared a few times. V is TRBV11-2 and J is TRBJ2-1; TRBD2 agrees at 12 bases. Trimming took 1 base from V and 8 from J; bases not matched to a gene: 6. CDR1 is SGHAT, CDR2 FQNNGV, per germline. The CDR3 consists of 16 residues. As DNA, the CDR3 is TGTGCCAGCAGCTTAGGGGGCACTAGCGGGAGGTATGAGCAGTTCTTC. It yields the protein CASSLGGTSGRYEQFF.

This clonotype was observed at least ten times. The V call is TRBV6-1, the J call TRBJ2-1; 7 bases line up with TRBD2. Germline CDR1 is MNHNS and CDR2 is SASEGT. V was pared by 5 bases and J by 3 bases, with 16 bases of the junction left unmatched. The CDR3 length is 18 residues. The CDR3 here is CASSYRNTGREYYNEQFF. The CDR3 coding sequence is TGTGCCAGCAGTTACAGAAACACCGGGCGGGAGTACTACAATGAGCAGTTCTTC.

This clonotype came up many times. The chain has TRBV6-1 and TRBJ2-5, with TRBD2 as a possible D gene (5 bases). Germline assignment: CDR1 MNHNS and CDR2 SASEGT. The germline V and J ends were trimmed by 0 bases and 1 base, with 9 bases remaining between them. The CDR3 extends over 15 amino acids. CDR3: CASSEATRVQETQYF. For the CDR3, the DNA is TGTGCCAGCAGTGAAGCGACGAGGGTCCAAGAGACCCAGTACTTC.

This clonotype has ten or more counts. This chain links TRBV7-2 with TRBJ1-2, with D unresolved. CDR1 and CDR2 (germline): SGHTA, FQGNSA. Trimming stripped 4 bases from V and 4 bases from J, with 19 bases between. CDR3 length: 16 residues. The CDR3 region has the DNA TGTGCCAGCAGCTCACAGCTCACGGGCGCGGGCTATGGCTACACCTTC. It codes for CASSSQLTGAGYGYTF.

This clonotype was picked up many times. The V call is TRBV20-1, the J call TRBJ2-7, with D tentatively TRBD2 (6 bases). This CDR3 is built from 15 residues. Trimming removed 0 bases from V and 0 bases from J, with 12 bases in between. Germline CDR1 reads DFQATT; CDR2 reads SNEGSKA (reference sequence). CDR3 sequence: CSARDSGRISYEQYF. CDR3 nucleotide sequence: TGCAGTGCTAGAGATAGCGGCAGGATCTCCTACGAGCAGTACTTC.

This clonotype was counted only a few times. The rearrangement joins TRBV4-1 to TRBJ2-2; D not certain. The CDR3 length is 14 residues. V was clipped by 5 bases and J by 2 bases, with 9 bases between them. Germline assignment: CDR1 MGHRA and CDR2 YSYEKL. CDR3 sequence: CASSSPTNTGELFF. CDR3 nucleotide sequence: TGCGCCAGCAGCTCCCCTACAAACACCGGGGAGCTGTTTTTT.

This clonotype was picked up many times. The chain has TRBV2 and TRBJ2-3; D may be TRBD1 (5 bases). The germline gives CDR1 SNHLY, CDR2 FYNNEI. The length of the CDR3 is 15 residues. Deletions cut 2 bases from V and 2 bases from J, with 11 bases between. DNA of the CDR3: TGTGCCAGCAGTGAAAGGGGCGTTTACACAGATACGCAGTATTTT. This gives the protein CASSERGVYTDTQYF.

This clonotype has ten or more counts. This rearrangement joins TRBV27 to TRBJ2-7; the D gene could be TRBD1 or TRBD2 (5 bases each). The germline gives CDR1 MNHEY, CDR2 SMNVEV (reference sequence). V shed 6 bases and J shed 6 bases, with 15 bases lying between them. The CDR3 covers 13 residues. This CDR3 is CASRGRESAEQYF. In DNA form, the CDR3 reads TGTGCCAGCAGGGGCAGGGAGTCGGCCGAGCAGTACTTC.

This clonotype has at least ten counts. The chain uses TRBV6-1 and TRBJ2-1; D is unresolved. The germline V gene has CDR1 MNHNS and CDR2 SASEGT. V lost 3 bases and J 6 bases, leaving 24 bases between the germline ends. This CDR3 comprises 18 residues. CDR3 sequence (DNA): TGTGCCAGCAGTGAGAGTATTGACTCCAAACAAGTAGGCAATGAGCAGTTCTTC. It encodes CASSESIDSKQVGNEQFF.

This clonotype was counted ten times or more. The CDR3 region has the DNA TGTGCCAGCAGCCGTAGCGGGGTCGGGCAAGAGACCCAGTACTTC. Protein: CASSRSGVGQETQYF. The chain uses TRBV11-1 and TRBJ2-5; TRBD2 matches 8 bases. CDR3 length equals 15 residues. CDR1 and CDR2 from the germline V gene are SGHAT and FQDESV (reference sequence). The V segment lost 5 bases and the J segment 2 bases; nucleotides outside the gene matches: 7.

Ten or more counts support this clonotype. The V and J genes are TRBV3-1 and TRBJ2-1, with TRBD2 as a possible D gene (6 bases). The germline V gene has CDR1 LGHDT and CDR2 YNNKEL (reference sequence). This CDR3 has 15 amino acids. The V end lost 0 bases, the J end lost 8 bases, and 14 bases lay between the germline ends. The CDR3 spells CASSQEAGRAYEQFF. The DNA of the CDR3 is TGTGCCAGCAGCCAAGAAGCGGGCAGGGCCTATGAGCAGTTCTTC.

This clonotype came up many times. The chain couples TRBV11-2 to TRBJ1-2; possibly TRBD1 for D (6 bases). Between the trimmed V and J ends, which lost 4 bases and 3 bases, there was a span of 15 bases. The CDR3 sequence is 15 residues long. Germline V gene sequence: CDR1 SGHAT, CDR2 FQNNGV. The CDR3 region is CASSSAPGQHYGYTF. The DNA of the CDR3 is TGTGCCAGCAGCTCCGCCCCCGGACAGCACTATGGCTACACCTTC.

V gene TRBV18 combines with J gene TRBJ1-1, with 8 bases that match TRBD1. Trimming at V came to 4 bases and at J to 4 bases, leaving 8 bases not matched to a gene. The CDR3 is 15 amino acids. Germline V gene data show CDR1 as KGHSH and CDR2 as LQKENI. CDR3 nucleotide sequence: TGTGCCAGCTCACAACAGGGGGGAGACAGCACTGAAGCTTTCTTT. Residues: CASSQQGGDSTEAFF.

V gene TRBV10-3 combines with J gene TRBJ2-7; 11 bases map to TRBD2. This CDR3 is 15 amino acids long. The trim removed 6 bases at V and 5 bases at J, leaving 9 bases unmatched. Germline V CDR1 and CDR2: ENHRY, SYGVKD. CDR3 loop: CAISDVAGGPNEQYF. As DNA, the CDR3 is TGTGCCATCAGCGACGTAGCGGGAGGGCCAAACGAGCAGTACTTC.

This clonotype occurred many times. The rearrangement joins TRBV11-2 to TRBJ1-1; D ambiguous. From germline, CDR1 is SGHAT and CDR2 FQNNGV. This CDR3 contains 11 residues. Trimming cost V 5 bases and J 6 bases, with 7 bases left between them. CDR3 protein: CASSRESEAFF. DNA for the CDR3: TGTGCCAGCAGCCGCGAGTCTGAAGCTTTCTTT.

This clonotype was observed at least ten times. The CDR3 reads CASSRLGLNQPQHF. The CDR3 DNA is TGTGCCAGCAGCCGCTTGGGTTTAAATCAGCCCCAGCATTTT. V usage is TRBV27 and J usage is TRBJ1-5; D is unclear. The CDR3 is made up of 14 amino acids. Trimming took off 6 bases at V and 4 bases at J, with 13 bases between the two ends. CDR1 MNHEY and CDR2 SMNVEV come from the germline V gene (reference sequence).

Many counts were recorded for this clonotype. This chain joins TRBV30 and TRBJ2-2; D perhaps matches TRBD1 (5 bases). The CDR3 is made up of 14 amino acids. V was pared by 0 bases and J by 5 bases, with 10 bases between. The germline V gene encodes CDR1 GTSNPN and CDR2 SVGIG (reference sequence). DNA for the CDR3: TGTGCCTGGAGTGTACAGGTGGCAACCGGGGAGCTGTTTTTT. It codes for CAWSVQVATGELFF.

The sample holds many counts of this clonotype. V usage is TRBV28 and J usage is TRBJ2-7, with 7 bases lining up with TRBD1. Looked up from germline, CDR1 is MDHEN and CDR2 is SYDVKM. After removal of 6 bases from V and 2 bases from J, the junction contained 10 bases not matched to a gene. The CDR3 spans 15 residues. Here the CDR3 DNA reads TGTGCCAGCAGGTCTCAAGACAGGGCCACCTACGAGCAGTACTTC. This encodes CASRSQDRATYEQYF.

The CDR3 nucleotides are TGTGCCAGCAGCCGCGGTTCCACCACATACGGAAACACCATATATTTT. Its protein product is CASSRGSTTYGNTIYF. This chain joins TRBV4-2 and TRBJ1-3; D not certain. Trimming pared 4 bases from V and 4 bases from J, leaving 17 bases between. This CDR3 is built from 16 residues. CDR1 LGHNA and CDR2 YNFKEQ come from the germline V gene.

This clonotype was observed at least ten times. The chain recombines TRBV12-3 or TRBV12-4 with TRBJ1-1; possible D gene TRBD1, 5 bases. Trimming left V 7 bases short and J 1 base short, with 10 bases between. This CDR3 is 13 amino acids long. CDR3 residues: CASTPGTNTEAFF. CDR3 sequence (DNA): TGTGCCAGCACCCCGGGGACGAACACTGAAGCTTTCTTT.

This clonotype has at least ten counts. The chain links TRBV7-3 to TRBJ2-3; TRBD2 is a possible D gene (5 bases). The germline gives CDR1 SGHTA, CDR2 FQGTGA. Trimming removed 0 bases at V and 6 bases at J, with 13 bases between. This CDR3 region has 15 residues. The CDR3 region has the DNA TGTGCCAGCAGCTTAACGGGAACCCTAGCCGATACGCAGTATTTT. Its translation: CASSLTGTLADTQYF.

This chain connects TRBV20-1 to TRBJ2-1; TRBD2 matches at 10 bases. The V segment lost 7 bases and the J segment 8 bases; nucleotides outside the gene matches: 8. The germline CDR1 and CDR2 sequences are DFQATT and SNEGSKA (reference sequence). The CDR3 consists of 13 residues. CDR3 residues: CSGTSGRAHEQFF. As DNA, the CDR3 is TGCAGTGGGACAAGCGGGAGGGCCCATGAGCAGTTCTTC.

The V gene is TRBV29-1, the J gene TRBJ2-3; TRBD2 matches 10 bases. The CDR3 has 16 residues. V gave up 6 bases and J gave up 1 base; unmatched junction bases: 10. CDR1 is SQVTM and CDR2 is ANQGSEA in the germline V gene. The CDR3 protein is CSVCLIGTSGTDTQYF. CDR3 coding DNA: TGCAGCGTCTGTTTGATCGGGACTAGCGGCACAGATACGCAGTATTTT.